One and the same sample provided the 14 T cell receptor beta chains below, sequenced in a study of blood T cell repertoires in COVID-19. The protocol was immunoSEQ multiplex PCR, while the TCRdb copy is restricted to in-frame clones and leaves out a portion. Of some 45,000 clones in the sample, over 70% were seen once. What was sequenced was peripheral blood. The source of these receptors is a man aged 70 or older with acute or convalescent COVID-19.

This sequence joins TRBV18 and TRBJ1-4; the match to TRBD1 covers 8 bases. The CDR3 has 16 residues. J lost 6 bases, V lost 3 bases, and 9 bases had no gene match. Germline CDR1 KGHSH, CDR2 LQKENI. CDR3 protein: CASSPPRRGLDEKLFF. CDR3 in DNA: TGTGCCAGCTCACCTCCCCGCAGGGGGCTGGATGAAAAACTGTTTTTT.

This sequence joins TRBV19 and TRBJ1-2; no clear D. V shed 7 bases and J shed 6 bases, with 12 bases lying between them. The CDR3 spans 12 residues. In germline, CDR1 is LNHDA, CDR2 SQIVND (reference sequence). This chain's CDR3 is CASTHRSHGYTF. The CDR3 region has the DNA TGTGCCAGTACTCACAGAAGCCATGGCTACACCTTC.

The rearrangement uses TRBV20-1 and TRBJ1-2; no firm D call. V shed 6 bases and J shed 3 bases, with 5 bases lying between them. Per the germline V gene, CDR1 is DFQATT and CDR2 is SNEGSKA (reference sequence). This CDR3 region has 10 residues. The CDR3 reads CSAPDYGYTF. In DNA, the CDR3 is TGCAGTGCCCCAGACTATGGCTACACCTTC.

This clone has a handful of counts. The chain recombines TRBV7-9 with TRBJ1-1, with a possible D match to TRBD1 (5 bases). Germline values: CDR1 SEHNR, CDR2 FQNEAQ (reference sequence). The CDR3 consists of 14 residues. The V end lost 2 bases, the J end lost 5 bases, and 12 bases lay between the germline ends. The CDR3: CASSLQGLGTEAFF. DNA of the CDR3: TGTGCCAGCAGCTTACAGGGTTTAGGGACTGAAGCTTTCTTT.

This clone was found a few times. The J gene is TRBJ1-1, the V gene TRBV7-2; D call uncertain. V was trimmed by 5 bases and J by 1 base, leaving 11 bases between them. Germline-derived CDR1 and CDR2 are SGHTA and FQGNSA. The CDR3 runs to 14 residues. The CDR3 sequence is CASSPRSQNTEAFF. CDR3 nucleotides: TGTGCCAGCAGCCCGCGGTCCCAGAACACTGAAGCTTTCTTT. The full variable domain, rest sourced from reference TRBV7-2 and TRBJ1-1, is GAGVSQSPSNKVTEKGKDVELRCDPISGHTALYWYRQSLGQGLEFLIYFQGNSAPDKSGLPSDRFSAERTGGSVSTLTIQRTQQEDSAVYLCASSPRSQNTEAFFGQGTRLTVV.

The rearrangement joins TRBV7-9 to TRBJ1-4; 8 positions agree with TRBD1. This CDR3 has 15 residues. V was clipped by 1 base and J by 7 bases; unmatched bases: 5. Germline V gives CDR1 SEHNR, CDR2 FQNEAQ (reference sequence). In DNA, the CDR3 is TGTGCCAGCAGCTTAGGCAGGGGGCTGAGTGAAAAACTGTTTTTT. This codes for CASSLGRGLSEKLFF.

This clone has just one count. This chain connects TRBV4-2 to TRBJ2-3; TRBD2 matches at 14 bases. Germline assignment: CDR1 LGHNA and CDR2 YNFKEQ. This CDR3 has 18 amino acids. The V segment lost 2 bases and the J segment 2 bases; nucleotides outside the gene matches: 6. CDR3 region: CASSQRLAGGLVTDTQYF. In DNA form, the CDR3 reads TGTGCCAGCAGCCAAAGACTAGCGGGGGGGCTGGTCACAGATACGCAGTATTTT.

The CDR3 spells CASSLHLRTGDEQFF. The CDR3 region has the DNA TGTGCCAGCAGTTTGCATCTCAGGACAGGCGATGAGCAGTTCTTC. The rearrangement links TRBV6-2 or TRBV6-3 to TRBJ2-1; 7 nucleotides line up with TRBD1. The germline V gene encodes CDR1 MNHEY and CDR2 SVGEGT. The junction had 11 bases not matched to a gene; V was cut back by 4 bases and J by 8 bases. The CDR3 is 15 amino acids.

This sequence joins TRBV5-6 and TRBJ2-3; D is unclear. This CDR3 is 14 amino acids long. The germline V gene has CDR1 SGHDT and CDR2 YYEEEE. Trimming took 0 bases from V and 7 from J, leaving 12 bases between them. The CDR3 protein is CASSLASTVHTQYF. The CDR3, as DNA: TGTGCCAGCAGCTTGGCTAGTACGGTACATACGCAGTATTTT.

This rearrangement joins TRBV21-1 to TRBJ1-3. TRBV21-1 is a recognized pseudogene. The CDR3 runs 14 residues. CDR3 protein: CATGRGKAGNTIYF. CDR3 nucleotides: TGTGCCACCGGGAGGGGAAAGGCTGGAAACACCATATATTTT.

The chain uses TRBV5-1 and TRBJ1-6, with D possibly being TRBD1 (6 bases). Looked up from germline, CDR1 is SGHRS and CDR2 is YFSETQ. The CDR3 totals 15 residues. The V gene lost 0 bases and the J gene lost 6 bases, with 10 bases spanning the gap. DNA for the CDR3: TGCGCCAGCAGCTTGGCAGGGGAGGGTAATTCACCCCTCCACTTT. Its translation is CASSLAGEGNSPLHF.

The chain combines TRBV5-1 with TRBJ1-1; a possible D gene is TRBD1 (6 bases). Between the trimmed V and J ends, which lost 1 base and 7 bases, there was a span of 11 bases. The CDR3 is made up of 13 amino acids. Germline lookup yields CDR1 SGHRS and CDR2 YFSETQ. DNA for the CDR3: TGCGCCAGCAGCTTGATACAGGGTGATGAAGCTTTCTTT. This codes for CASSLIQGDEAFF.

This chain links TRBV3-1 (or the pseudogene TRBV3-2) with TRBJ1-1, with D uncertain. This CDR3 has 14 amino acids. The germline gives CDR1 LGHDT, CDR2 YNNKEL (reference sequence). V lost 6 bases and J lost 3, with 14 bases in between. The CDR3 DNA sequence: TGTGCCAGCAGTCTGGACTGGCGAGACACTGAAGCTTTCTTT. This codes for CASSLDWRDTEAFF.

The V call is TRBV5-6, the J call TRBJ1-2; the D is unclear. Germline-derived CDR1 and CDR2 are SGHDT and YYEEEE. CDR3 length: 15 residues. Trimming took 0 bases from V and 6 from J, leaving 15 bases between them. The CDR3: CASSLVGSGINGYTF. The DNA for the CDR3 is TGTGCCAGCAGCTTGGTAGGGTCGGGGATTAATGGCTACACCTTC.